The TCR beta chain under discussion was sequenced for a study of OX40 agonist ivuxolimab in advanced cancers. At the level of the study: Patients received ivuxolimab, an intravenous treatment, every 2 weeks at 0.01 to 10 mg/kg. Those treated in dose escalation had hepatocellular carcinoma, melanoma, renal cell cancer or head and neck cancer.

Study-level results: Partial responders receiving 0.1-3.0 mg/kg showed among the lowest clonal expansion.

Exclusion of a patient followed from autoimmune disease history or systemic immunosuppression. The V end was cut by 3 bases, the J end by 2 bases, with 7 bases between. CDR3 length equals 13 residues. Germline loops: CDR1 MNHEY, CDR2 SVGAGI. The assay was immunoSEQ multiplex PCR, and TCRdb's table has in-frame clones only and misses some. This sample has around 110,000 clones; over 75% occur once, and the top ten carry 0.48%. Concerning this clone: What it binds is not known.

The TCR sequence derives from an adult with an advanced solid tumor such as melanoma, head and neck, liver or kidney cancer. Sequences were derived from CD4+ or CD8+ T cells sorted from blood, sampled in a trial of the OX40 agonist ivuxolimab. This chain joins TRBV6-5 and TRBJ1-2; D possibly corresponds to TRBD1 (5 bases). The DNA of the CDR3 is TGTGCCAGCAGTTATGACAGCAACTATGGCTACACCTTC. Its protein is CASSYDSNYGYTF.